What follows are 24 T cell receptor beta chains derived from one specimen sequenced in a study of blood T cells in healthy people across ages. Using a J-beta primer mix together with a sample-barcoded 5' primer, a second PCR was run for about 7 to 12 cycles. Each CDR3 protein gets one entry after TCRdb re-called the 5' RACE reads with MiXCR. The sample lists around 500,000 distinct CDR3 sequences, around 27% seen once, with over 3.5% in the top ten. These data were also filed under a second study, of T cells of mothers and their children.

The sample comprised blood. These receptors all come from a boy younger than 10 in good health.

In DNA, the CDR3 is TGTGCCAGCAGACCAGCGGGGGGTGGCGGTACGCAGTATTTT. It codes for CASRPAGGGGTQYF. The chain uses TRBV2 and TRBJ2-3; 9 positions agree with TRBD2. V lost 6 bases and J lost 8; bases outside the gene matches: 9. The CDR3 sequence is 14 residues long. The germline V gene encodes CDR1 SNHLY and CDR2 FYNNEI.

V gene TRBV12-3 or TRBV12-4 combines with J gene TRBJ1-2, with D uncertain. Trimming took off 5 bases at V and 0 bases at J, with 16 bases between the two ends. The CDR3 extends over 16 amino acids. CDR3 in DNA: TGTGCCAGCAGTCCCGTTCGGTTTATCGCTAACTATGGCTACACCTTC. Amino acid sequence: CASSPVRFIANYGYTF.

This clonotype was seen a few times. The chain combines TRBV7-8 with TRBJ2-5; 8 bases agree with TRBD2. Germline V CDR1 and CDR2: SGHVS, FQNEAQ. The CDR3 consists of 14 residues. V was clipped by 5 bases and J by 6 bases; unmatched bases: 8. CDR3 coding DNA: TGTGCCAGCAGCCTGTGGACTAGCTTGAAGACCCAGTACTTC. It specifies CASSLWTSLKTQYF.

The CDR3 region is CASSYSRTGPDSGANVLTF. Written as DNA, the CDR3 is TGTGCCAGCAGTTACTCTCGGACAGGGCCCGACTCTGGGGCCAACGTCCTGACTTTC. This chain links TRBV6-2 or TRBV6-3 with TRBJ2-6, with 8 bases lining up with TRBD1. The CDR3 contains 19 residues. The germline V gene has CDR1 MNHEY and CDR2 SVGEGT. The J segment lost 0 bases and the V segment lost 0 bases, leaving 7 bases of the junction unmatched.

The chain links TRBV28 to TRBJ2-5, with a possible D match to TRBD1 (6 bases). The CDR3 is made up of 12 amino acids. V lost 10 bases, J lost 4 bases, and 13 bases lay in between. The germline gives CDR1 MDHEN, CDR2 SYDVKM. CDR3 protein: CAIGGRGETQYF. The CDR3, as DNA: TGTGCCATTGGAGGCAGGGGAGAGACCCAGTACTTC.

This chain links TRBV6-2 or TRBV6-3 with TRBJ2-7, with 8 bases that match TRBD2. The CDR3 sequence is 15 residues long. Germline assignment: CDR1 MNHEY and CDR2 SVGEGT. Unmatched junction bases numbered 7, after V lost 0 bases and J lost 6 bases. In DNA, the CDR3 is TGTGCCAGCAGTTACTCGGGAGGGACTAGGAGCGAGCAGTACTTC. Translated, it gives CASSYSGGTRSEQYF.

This chain uses TRBV11-2 with TRBJ2-5; D is possibly TRBD1 (6 bases). V shed 5 bases and J shed 6 bases, with 13 bases lying between them. CDR1 is SGHAT, CDR2 FQNNGV, per germline. The CDR3 length is 13 residues. CDR3 DNA: TGTGCCAGCAGCGGCAGGGGCTTGAAGACCCAGTACTTC. Protein sequence: CASSGRGLKTQYF.

The rearrangement uses TRBV28 and TRBJ2-7; maybe TRBD1 (5 bases). CDR1 and CDR2 from the germline V gene are MDHEN and SYDVKM. V lost 2 bases and J lost 6, with 14 bases in between. This CDR3 is built from 14 residues. The DNA for the CDR3 is TGTGCCAGCAGTTTAAGGCAGGGAAGGGTCGAGCAGTACTTC. Residues: CASSLRQGRVEQYF. Supplemented by reference TRBV28 and TRBJ2-7, the full variable domain reads DVKVTQSSRYLVKRTGEKVFLECVQDMDHENMFWYRQDPGLGLRLIYFSYDVKMKEKGDIPEGYSVSREKKERFSLILESASTNQTSMYLCASSLRQGRVEQYFGPGTRLTVT.

The V gene is TRBV4-3, the J gene TRBJ2-7, with 12 bases matching TRBD1. This CDR3 is 16 amino acids long. V lost 1 base and J lost 3; bases outside the gene matches: 4. In germline, CDR1 is LGHNA, CDR2 YSLEER. CDR3 protein: CASSQGGTGGVYEQYF. In nucleotides, the CDR3 is TGCGCCAGCAGCCAAGGTGGGACAGGGGGCGTCTACGAGCAGTACTTC.

This clonotype was seen more than once but under ten times. This sequence joins TRBV10-3 and TRBJ1-3; D is unclear. The CDR3 has 14 residues. The ends were cut back, 0 bases at V and 4 bases at J, with 7 bases in the middle. The V gene's germline CDR1 is ENHRY and CDR2 SYGVKD. CDR3 in amino acids: CAISESRGGNTIYF. For the CDR3, the DNA is TGTGCCATCAGTGAGTCGCGGGGAGGAAACACCATATATTTT.

This sequence joins TRBV10-3 and TRBJ1-1; 7 nucleotides agree with TRBD1. This CDR3 region has 14 residues. Looked up from germline, CDR1 is ENHRY and CDR2 is SYGVKD. The V and J ends lost 4 bases and 5 bases, in that order; junction bases with no gene match: 7. CDR3 region: CAISAGTDRTEAFF. Written as DNA, the CDR3 is TGTGCCATCAGTGCTGGGACAGATCGAACTGAAGCTTTCTTT.

The V and J genes are TRBV3-1 and TRBJ2-7, with D perhaps matching TRBD1 (5 bases). From germline, CDR1 is LGHDT and CDR2 YNNKEL (reference sequence). Trimming took off 0 bases at V and 5 bases at J, with 11 bases between the two ends. The CDR3 runs 14 residues. The CDR3 region has the DNA TGTGCCAGCAGCCAAGATCCCAGGGTGGACGAGCAGTACTTC. This codes for CASSQDPRVDEQYF.

This clonotype appeared a few times. The genes are TRBV27 and TRBJ2-7; 7 bases align to TRBD2. The CDR3 runs 13 residues. After removal of 2 bases from V and 5 bases from J, the junction contained 3 bases not matched to a gene. Germline V gives CDR1 MNHEY, CDR2 SMNVEV (reference sequence). In DNA, the CDR3 is TGTGCCAGCAGTTTAGGGGGGGGTGACGAGCAGTACTTC. Its translation is CASSLGGGDEQYF.

This clonotype showed up just a few times. V is TRBV7-8 and J is TRBJ1-5; D not resolved. The CDR3 runs to 16 residues. Germline V gene lookup returns CDR1 SGHVS and CDR2 FQNEAQ. V lost 5 bases, J lost 0 bases, and 14 bases lay in between. For the CDR3, the DNA is TGTGCCAGCAGCCCCCGAGAAGGCAGTAGCAATCAGCCCCAGCATTTT. Amino acid sequence: CASSPREGSSNQPQHF.

The chain joins TRBV7-2 to TRBJ2-4; 14 bases fit TRBD2. This CDR3 spans 17 amino acids. The V segment lost 3 bases and the J segment 3 bases; nucleotides outside the gene matches: 4. Germline V gene data show CDR1 as SGHTA and CDR2 as FQGNSA. CDR3 sequence: CASSFGLAGGVKNIQYF. The CDR3, as DNA: TGTGCCAGCAGCTTTGGACTAGCGGGAGGAGTCAAAAACATTCAGTACTTC.

The chain is built from TRBV30 and TRBJ2-3; unclear D gene. V was trimmed by 2 bases and J by 14 bases, leaving 5 bases between them. This CDR3 has 8 amino acids. Germline CDR1 is GTSNPN and CDR2 is SVGIG (reference sequence). This CDR3 is CAWSSRYF. The CDR3 DNA reads TGTGCCTGGAGTTCTAGGTATTTT.

The rearrangement joins TRBV7-3 to TRBJ2-1; D perhaps matches TRBD2 (6 bases). V was clipped by 5 bases and J by 15 bases, with 23 bases between them. Germline V gives CDR1 SGHTA, CDR2 FQGTGA. This CDR3 spans 14 amino acids. The CDR3: CASSPGGRFGNRFF. The CDR3 DNA reads TGTGCCAGCAGCCCCGGAGGGAGGTTCGGAAACCGGTTCTTC.

As for this clonotype: One junction end does not reproduce the germline sequence, and a read error may be involved. This chain connects TRBV7-2 to TRBJ2-7; tentative D call: TRBD1 (5 bases). The CDR3 runs to 14 residues. From germline, CDR1 is SGHTA and CDR2 FQGNSA. The CDR3 is CASSLDRSLYGQYF. CDR3 nucleotide sequence: TGTGCCAGCAGCTTAGACAGGAGCCTCTACGGGCAGTACTTC.

The chain combines TRBV7-9 with TRBJ1-4, with unresolved D. The germline V and J ends were trimmed by 6 bases and 0 bases, with 5 bases remaining between them. Germline V gives CDR1 SEHNR, CDR2 FQNEAQ (reference sequence). The CDR3 is made up of 13 amino acids. The DNA for the CDR3 is TGTGCCAGCAGTCACACAACTAATGAAAAACTGTTTTTT. Encoded protein: CASSHTTNEKLFF.

This clonotype was counted only a few times. This sequence joins TRBV7-4 and TRBJ1-3; D unclear. CDR1 is SGHVT and CDR2 is SQSDAQ in the germline V gene. Trimming pared 1 base from V and 0 bases from J, leaving 10 bases between. This CDR3 is built from 16 residues. The CDR3, as DNA: TGTGCCAGCAGCTTAGTAGACACGTACTCTGGAAACACCATATATTTT. It yields the protein CASSLVDTYSGNTIYF.

The chain carries TRBV29-1 and TRBJ2-1; TRBD2 matches 9 bases. V gave up 4 bases and J gave up 6 bases; unmatched junction bases: 7. The CDR3 has 14 residues. Germline V CDR1 and CDR2: SQVTM, ANQGSEA. CDR3 amino acids: CSVARLADVNEQFF. CDR3 DNA sequence: TGCAGCGTTGCACGACTAGCGGACGTCAATGAGCAGTTCTTC.

The genes are TRBV9 and TRBJ2-5; 11 nucleotides match TRBD2. The end of the DNA aligns better with TRBJ2-7, so the J call may be wrong. From germline, CDR1 is SGDLS and CDR2 YYNGEE. This CDR3 spans 14 amino acids. The CDR3 sequence is CASSATSGSFEQYF. For the CDR3, the DNA is TGTGCCAGCAGCGCAACTAGCGGGAGTTTCGAGCAGTACTTC.

This clonotype was seen only a few times. The chain joins TRBV6-1 to TRBJ2-1; D possibly corresponds to TRBD1 (5 bases). The J call may be wrong; the DNA end is better matched by TRBJ2-7. This CDR3 is built from 17 residues. Germline CDR1 and CDR2: MNHNS and SASEGT. CDR3 nucleotides: TGTGCCAGCAGTGGCACACACTCCACCTTAGGGGTCGGCGAGCAGTACTTC. Protein product: CASSGTHSTLGVGEQYF.

This CDR3 reads CASSLLGGRAIGEQFF. The CDR3 DNA reads as TGTGCCAGCAGCTTACTGGGCGGGAGGGCCATCGGTGAGCAGTTCTTC. V gene TRBV7-8 combines with J gene TRBJ2-5, with TRBD2 identical over 9 bases. The J call is uncertain, as TRBJ2-1 better fits the DNA end. Germline CDR1 is SGHVS and CDR2 is FQNEAQ. There are 16 residues in the CDR3.